This is a list of T cell receptor beta chains from one sample in a study of blood T cell repertoires in COVID-19. TCRdb keeps only in-frame clones here, not all; method: immunoSEQ multiplex PCR. The sample yields under 130,000 clones, approximately 84% seen once. Sequenced material: peripheral blood. The receptors were sampled from a human donor in a cohort sampled during active or convalescent COVID-19. Both conserved end residues are part of each CDR3. Fields, in order: D gene, J gene, V gene, CDR3 protein. A D gene is named only where the DNA matches it firmly.

>TRBD2|TRBJ2-1|TRBV3-1/TRBV3-2
CASSMGLAGSGEQFF
>TRBD1|TRBJ2-5|TRBV12-3/TRBV12-4
CASSGTGETQYF
>NA|TRBJ1-2|TRBV7-9
CASSSLPEQDLYGYTF
>TRBD1|TRBJ2-3|TRBV5-1
CASSLDPPLLTGGSTDTQYF
>TRBD2|TRBJ2-5|TRBV7-9
CASSPGTSGYQETQYF
>TRBD1|TRBJ2-5|TRBV5-1
CASSTGQGGETQYF
>NA|TRBJ1-1|TRBV5-1
CASSLEAGMNTEAFF
>NA|TRBJ1-4|TRBV19
CASSISLSNEKLFF
>TRBD1|TRBJ1-5|TRBV12-5
CASGPEGALYNQPQHF
>NA|TRBJ2-2|TRBV18
CASSRAGGNTGELFF
>NA|TRBJ2-7|TRBV19
CASKSRDNSYEQYF
>TRBD2|TRBJ2-3|TRBV11-3
CASSKTSGGANTQYF
>NA|TRBJ2-7|TRBV11-2
CASSPWDNQYEQYF
>NA|TRBJ2-7|TRBV7-9
CASSLGGGAYEQYF
>TRBD2|TRBJ2-3|TRBV3-1/TRBV3-2
CASSRTGTSGGIESDFSSTDTQYF
>TRBD1|TRBJ1-2|TRBV5-1
CASSLEGQENYGYTF
>TRBD2|TRBJ2-5|TRBV3-1/TRBV3-2
CASTGGGQETQYF
>TRBD1|TRBJ1-3|TRBV30
CAWCLGTAGNTIYF
>NA|TRBJ2-3|TRBV5-4
CASSLEWEGGTDTQYF
>TRBD2|TRBJ2-7|TRBV5-5
CASSLGLAGAFGYEQYF
>NA|TRBJ1-6|TRBV11-3
CASSLTGQGNSPLHF
>NA|TRBJ1-1|TRBV24-1
CATSDAGMNTEAFF